The clone carrying this TCR beta chain was seen just once. This CDR3 is built from 15 residues. The germline V and J ends were trimmed by 0 bases and 3 bases, with 13 bases remaining between them. This record belongs to a study of blood T cell repertoires in COVID-19. Study details: The origin of the acute and convalescent COVID-19 samples was the United States, Italy and Spain. PBMCs, B-cell-depleted T cells, or T cells provided the cDNA or gDNA that made up the material.

Original data processing: Amplified reference gene primers provided the basis for estimating nucleated cell counts. Generated by immunoSEQ multiplex PCR, the TCRdb table keeps only in-frame clones and is missing some. V and J calls plus clone size are reproduced from that table; the DNA served to infer D and trimming. The sample holds roughly 200,000 clones, about 86% seen once. This sequence was found in a young woman with active or convalescent COVID-19. Sequences were obtained from peripheral blood. The chain couples TRBV5-3 to TRBJ2-7; perhaps TRBD1 as D (5 bases). TRBV5-3 is designated an ORF whose function remains uncertain. CDR3 DNA sequence: TGTGCCAGAAGCTTGGCTCAGGGCGAAGACTACGAGCAGTACTTC. As protein: CARSLAQGEDYEQYF.